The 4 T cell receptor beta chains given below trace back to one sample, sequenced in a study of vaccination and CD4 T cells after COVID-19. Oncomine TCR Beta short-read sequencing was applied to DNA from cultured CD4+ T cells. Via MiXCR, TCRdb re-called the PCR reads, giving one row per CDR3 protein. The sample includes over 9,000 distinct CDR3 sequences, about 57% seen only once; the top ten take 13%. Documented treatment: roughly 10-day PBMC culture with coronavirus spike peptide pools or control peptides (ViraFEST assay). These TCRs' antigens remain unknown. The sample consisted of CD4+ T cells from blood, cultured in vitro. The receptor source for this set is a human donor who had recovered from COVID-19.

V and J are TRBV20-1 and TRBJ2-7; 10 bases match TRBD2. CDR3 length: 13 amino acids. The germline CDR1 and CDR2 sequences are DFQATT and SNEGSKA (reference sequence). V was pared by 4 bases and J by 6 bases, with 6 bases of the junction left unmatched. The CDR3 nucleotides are TGCAGTGCTAACCTAGCGGGAGCCTGCGAGCAGTACTTC. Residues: CSANLAGACEQYF.

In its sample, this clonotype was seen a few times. The CDR3 sequence is CASSYVGAATDNYGYTF. CDR3 coding DNA: TGTGCCAGCAGTTACGTGGGGGCCGCAACCGATAACTATGGCTACACCTTC. This chain links TRBV6-5 with TRBJ1-2, with D perhaps TRBD1 (6 bases). This CDR3 has 17 amino acids. Trimming left V 2 bases short and J 1 base short, with 17 bases between. Germline-derived CDR1 and CDR2 are MNHEY and SVGAGI.

In nucleotides, the CDR3 is TGTGCCAGCAATACAGGGAACAATCAGCCCCAGCATTTT. Residues: CASNTGNNQPQHF. The chain couples TRBV19 to TRBJ1-5; D may be TRBD1 (6 bases). V dropped 9 bases and J dropped 3 bases, with 12 bases sitting between them. CDR1 is LNHDA, CDR2 SQIVND, per germline (reference sequence). This CDR3 comprises 13 residues.

CDR3 protein: CASSLARNAYNEQFF. The CDR3 DNA reads as TGTGCCAGCAGCTTAGCGCGAAACGCGTACAATGAGCAGTTCTTC. The V and J genes are TRBV7-2 and TRBJ2-1; D uncertain. Germline CDR1 is SGHTA and CDR2 is FQGNSA. The V end lost 0 bases, the J end lost 4 bases, and 10 bases lay between the germline ends. The CDR3 extends over 15 amino acids. The variable domain in full, with the rest retrieved from reference TRBV7-2 and TRBJ2-1, is GAGVSQSPSNKVTEKGKDVELRCDPISGHTALYWYRQSLGQGLEFLIYFQGNSAPDKSGLPSDRFSAERTGGSVSTLTIQRTQQEDSAVYLCASSLARNAYNEQFFGPGTRLTVL.